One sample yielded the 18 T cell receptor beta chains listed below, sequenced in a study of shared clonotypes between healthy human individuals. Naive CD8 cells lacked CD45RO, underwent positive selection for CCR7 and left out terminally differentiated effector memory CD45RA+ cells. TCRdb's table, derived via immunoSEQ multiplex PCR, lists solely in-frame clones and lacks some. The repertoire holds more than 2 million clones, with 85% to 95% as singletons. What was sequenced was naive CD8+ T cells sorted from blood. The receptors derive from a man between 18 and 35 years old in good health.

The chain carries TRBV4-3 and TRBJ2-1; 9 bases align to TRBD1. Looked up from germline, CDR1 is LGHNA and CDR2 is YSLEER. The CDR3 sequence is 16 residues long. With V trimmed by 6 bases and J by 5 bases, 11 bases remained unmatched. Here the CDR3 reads CASSRLQGAEDNEQFF. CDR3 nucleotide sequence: TGCGCCAGCAGTAGACTACAGGGGGCTGAGGACAATGAGCAGTTCTTC.

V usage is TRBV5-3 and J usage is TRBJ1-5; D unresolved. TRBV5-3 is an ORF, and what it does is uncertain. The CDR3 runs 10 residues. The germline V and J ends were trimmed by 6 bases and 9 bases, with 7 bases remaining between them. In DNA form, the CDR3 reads TGTGCCAGAAAGGTCATGCCCCAGCATTTT. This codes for CARKVMPQHF.

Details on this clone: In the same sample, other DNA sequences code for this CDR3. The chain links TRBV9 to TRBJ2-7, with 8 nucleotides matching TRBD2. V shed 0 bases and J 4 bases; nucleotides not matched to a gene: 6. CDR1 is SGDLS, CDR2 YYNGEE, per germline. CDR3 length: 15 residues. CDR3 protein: CASSVGASGSYEQYF. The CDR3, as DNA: TGTGCCAGCAGCGTAGGAGCTAGCGGGTCGTACGAGCAGTACTTC.

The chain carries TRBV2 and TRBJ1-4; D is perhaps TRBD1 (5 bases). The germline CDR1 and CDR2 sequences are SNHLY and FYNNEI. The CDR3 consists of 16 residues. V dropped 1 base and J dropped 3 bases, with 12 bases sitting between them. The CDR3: CASSEGGSGPNEKLFF. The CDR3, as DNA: TGTGCCAGCAGTGAAGGGGGATCGGGGCCTAATGAAAAACTGTTTTTT.

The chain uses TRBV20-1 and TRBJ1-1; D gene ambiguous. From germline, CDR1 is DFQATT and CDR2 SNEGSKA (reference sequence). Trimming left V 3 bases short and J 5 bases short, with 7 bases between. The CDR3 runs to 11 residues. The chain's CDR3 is CSARDRTEAFF. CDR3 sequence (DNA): TGCAGTGCTAGGGATAGGACTGAAGCTTTCTTT.

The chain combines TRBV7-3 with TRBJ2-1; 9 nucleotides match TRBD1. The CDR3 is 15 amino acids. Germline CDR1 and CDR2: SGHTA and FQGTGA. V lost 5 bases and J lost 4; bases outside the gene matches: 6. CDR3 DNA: TGTGCCAGCAGCCTCGGGACAGGGTCGTACAATGAGCAGTTCTTC. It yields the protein CASSLGTGSYNEQFF. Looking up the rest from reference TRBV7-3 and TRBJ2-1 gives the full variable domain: GAGVSQTPSNKVTEKGKYVELRCDPISGHTALYWYRQSLGQGPEFLIYFQGTGAADDSGLPNDRFFAVRPEGSVSTLKIQRTERGDSAVYLCASSLGTGSYNEQFFGPGTRLTVL.

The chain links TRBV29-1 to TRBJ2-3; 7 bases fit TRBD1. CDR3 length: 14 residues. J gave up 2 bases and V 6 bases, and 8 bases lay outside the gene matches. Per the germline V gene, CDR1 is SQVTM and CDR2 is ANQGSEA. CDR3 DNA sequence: TGCAGCGTCTCCGGGACAGTATTCACAGATACGCAGTATTTT. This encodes CSVSGTVFTDTQYF.

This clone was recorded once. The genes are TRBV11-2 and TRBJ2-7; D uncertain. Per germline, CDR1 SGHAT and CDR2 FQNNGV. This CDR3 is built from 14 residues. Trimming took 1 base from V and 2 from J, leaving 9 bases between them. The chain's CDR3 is CASSLGQVAYEQYF. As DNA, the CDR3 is TGTGCCAGCAGCTTAGGGCAGGTGGCCTACGAGCAGTACTTC.

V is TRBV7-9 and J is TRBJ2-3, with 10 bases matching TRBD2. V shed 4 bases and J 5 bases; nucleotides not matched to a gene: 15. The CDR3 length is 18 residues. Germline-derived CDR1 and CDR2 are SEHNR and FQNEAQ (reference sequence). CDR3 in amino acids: CASSSQGGSGRAQDTQYF. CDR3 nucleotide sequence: TGTGCCAGCAGCTCCCAGGGGGGGAGCGGGAGGGCCCAAGATACGCAGTATTTT.

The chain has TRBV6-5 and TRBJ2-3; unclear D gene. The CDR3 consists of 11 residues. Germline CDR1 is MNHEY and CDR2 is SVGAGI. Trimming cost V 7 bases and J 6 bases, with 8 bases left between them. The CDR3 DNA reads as TGTGCCAGCACTGGACGGGATACGCAGTATTTT. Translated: CASTGRDTQYF.

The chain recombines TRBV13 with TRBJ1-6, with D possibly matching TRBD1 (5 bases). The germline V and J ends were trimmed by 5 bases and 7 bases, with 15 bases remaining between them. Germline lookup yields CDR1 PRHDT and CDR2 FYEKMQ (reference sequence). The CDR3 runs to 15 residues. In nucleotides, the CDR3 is TGTGCCAGCAGCCTGACACAGGAGTTCAATTCACCCCTCCACTTT. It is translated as CASSLTQEFNSPLHF.

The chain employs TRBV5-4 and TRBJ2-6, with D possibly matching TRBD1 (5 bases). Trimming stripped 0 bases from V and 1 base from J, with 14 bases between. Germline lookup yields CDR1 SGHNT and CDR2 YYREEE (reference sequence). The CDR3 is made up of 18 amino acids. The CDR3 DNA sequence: TGTGCCAGCAGCTTGGGGGCAGGGCCGATATCTGGGGCCAACGTCCTGACTTTC. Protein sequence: CASSLGAGPISGANVLTF.

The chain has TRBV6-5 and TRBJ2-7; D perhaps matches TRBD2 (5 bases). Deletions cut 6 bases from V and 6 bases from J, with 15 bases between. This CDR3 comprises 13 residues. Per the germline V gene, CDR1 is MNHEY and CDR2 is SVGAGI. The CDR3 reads CASRRGESGEQYF. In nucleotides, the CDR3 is TGTGCCAGCAGGCGTGGGGAGTCCGGCGAGCAGTACTTC.

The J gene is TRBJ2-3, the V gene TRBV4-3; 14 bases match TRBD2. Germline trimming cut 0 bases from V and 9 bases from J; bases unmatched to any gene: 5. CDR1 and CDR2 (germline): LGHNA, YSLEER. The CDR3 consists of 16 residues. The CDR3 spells CASSQDPGLAGETQYF. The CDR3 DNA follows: TGCGCCAGCAGCCAAGATCCGGGACTAGCGGGAGAGACGCAGTATTTT.

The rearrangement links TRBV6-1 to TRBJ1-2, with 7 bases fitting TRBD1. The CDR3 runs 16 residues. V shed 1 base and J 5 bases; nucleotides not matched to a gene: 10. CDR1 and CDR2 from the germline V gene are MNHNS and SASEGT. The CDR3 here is CASSEEDRLNLYGYTF. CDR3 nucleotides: TGTGCCAGCAGTGAAGAGGACAGGCTAAATCTTTATGGCTACACCTTC.

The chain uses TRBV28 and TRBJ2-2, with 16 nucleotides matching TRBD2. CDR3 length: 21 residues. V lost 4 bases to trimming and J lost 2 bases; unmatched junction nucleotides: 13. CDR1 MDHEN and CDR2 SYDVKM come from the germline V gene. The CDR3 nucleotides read TGTGCCAGCAGTTCTCCTCCGGGACTAGCGGGGGGGCGGAGCAACACCGGGGAGCTGTTTTTT. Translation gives CASSSPPGLAGGRSNTGELFF.

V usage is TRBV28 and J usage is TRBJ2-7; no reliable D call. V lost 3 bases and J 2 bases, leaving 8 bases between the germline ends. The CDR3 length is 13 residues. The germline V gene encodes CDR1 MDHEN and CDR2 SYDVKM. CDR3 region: CASSFEAAYEQYF. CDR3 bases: TGTGCCAGCAGTTTTGAGGCGGCCTACGAGCAGTACTTC.

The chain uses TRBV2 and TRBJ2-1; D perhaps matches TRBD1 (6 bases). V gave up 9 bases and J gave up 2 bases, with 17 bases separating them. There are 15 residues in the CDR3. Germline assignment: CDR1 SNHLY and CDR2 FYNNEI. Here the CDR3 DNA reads TGTGCCAGTCTATACCAGGGGAACCCCTACAATGAGCAGTTCTTC. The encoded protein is CASLYQGNPYNEQFF. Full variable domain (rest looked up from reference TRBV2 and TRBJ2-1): EPEVTQTPSHQVTQMGQEVILRCVPISNHLYFYWYRQILGQKVEFLVSFYNNEISEKSEIFDDQFSVERPDGSNFTLKIRSTKLEDSAMYFCASLYQGNPYNEQFFGPGTRLTVL.